This paragraph reports one T cell receptor beta chain. Its antigen is unknown. Unique molecular identifiers tagged individual cDNA molecules. Each CDR3 protein is one row after TCRdb ran MiXCR on the 5' RACE reads. This sample carries 51,000 or so distinct CDR3 sequences, 9.5% to 11% of them seen once, and the ten largest clones take roughly 13%. These data are taken from a study of early T cells in non-severe SARS-CoV-2 infection. Looking at the study overall: Sequencing of unsorted whole blood was done on bulk RNA, leaving chains unpaired. General study results and limits: Clonotype matching in VDJdb favored anti-spike CD8 responses and did not capture private and CD4 specificities.

Per germline, CDR1 ENHRY and CDR2 SYGVKD. There are 12 residues in the CDR3. V lost 6 bases and J 6 bases, leaving 11 bases between the germline ends. Material for sequencing was whole blood. The origin of this receptor is an adult who was a healthcare worker with PCR-confirmed SARS-CoV-2 infection or an uninfected control (not recorded which). The chain employs TRBV10-3 and TRBJ1-1; possibly TRBD1 for D (6 bases). CDR3 residues: CAIRGRGAEAFF. The CDR3 DNA reads TGTGCCATCAGGGGGAGGGGGGCTGAAGCTTTCTTT.